These 16 T cell receptor beta chains originate from one sample sequenced in a study of Ad26.COV2.S vaccination and SARS-CoV-2 variants. The method was immunoSEQ multiplex PCR; TCRdb's version includes in-frame clones alone and lacks a portion of them. The sample records hundreds of thousands of clones, approximately 86% being singletons. This sample's treatment: some 20 received Ad26.COV2.S at low or high dose, single or two shots; 5 received placebo; per-sample allocation not given. The samples were gathered on day 63 after the first injection of vaccine or placebo. Sequencing used peripheral blood, obtained in a trial of Ad26.COV2.S vaccine versus placebo. All receptors derive from a person between 18 and 65 years old who received the Ad26.COV2.S COVID-19 vaccine or a placebo.

This chain links TRBV6-2 or TRBV6-3 with TRBJ2-3, with D uncertain. This CDR3 spans 12 amino acids. In germline, CDR1 is MNHEY, CDR2 SVGEGT. V was cut by 4 bases and J by 7 bases, with 9 bases left in between. The CDR3, as DNA: TGTGCCAGCAGTTCCCCTCCCTATACGCAGTATTTT. Its protein is CASSSPPYTQYF.

This CDR3 reads CASSPHGGRPSYEQYF. The CDR3 nucleotides are TGTGCCAGCAGCCCCCATGGCGGGAGGCCATCCTACGAGCAGTACTTC. The genes are TRBV7-3 and TRBJ2-7; 8 bases are shared with TRBD2. Germline V gene data show CDR1 as SGHTA and CDR2 as FQGTGA. After removal of 5 bases from V and 1 base from J, the junction contained 10 bases not matched to a gene. The CDR3 length is 16 residues.

The rearrangement uses TRBV18 and TRBJ1-1, with D hard to call. The ends were cut back, 4 bases at V and 0 bases at J, with 6 bases in the middle. The CDR3 totals 13 residues. The germline V gene encodes CDR1 KGHSH and CDR2 LQKENI. Written as DNA, the CDR3 is TGTGCCAGCTCACAGAGTTTGAACACTGAAGCTTTCTTT. Its translation: CASSQSLNTEAFF.

This clone was observed a single time. The chain carries TRBV12-5 and TRBJ2-2; maybe TRBD2 (5 bases). CDR1 and CDR2 (germline): LGHNT, FRNRAP. Trimming pared 3 bases from V and 1 base from J, leaving 6 bases between. CDR3 length: 14 amino acids. CDR3 region: CASGLEGNTGELFF. The CDR3 DNA follows: TGTGCTAGTGGTTTAGAGGGGAACACCGGGGAGCTGTTTTTT.

In its sample, this clone was seen once. This chain connects TRBV4-1 to TRBJ2-1, with TRBD2 matching 9 bases. V shed 1 base and J 8 bases; nucleotides not matched to a gene: 15. This CDR3 region has 18 residues. From germline, CDR1 is MGHRA and CDR2 YSYEKL. The CDR3 DNA reads as TGCGCCAGCAGCCAAGTGCCGGGGGCGGGAGGGGGACTCGATGAGCAGTTCTTC. It translates to CASSQVPGAGGGLDEQFF.

The chain recombines TRBV28 with TRBJ2-5, with 9 bases aligning to TRBD2. Unmatched junction bases numbered 11, after V lost 4 bases and J lost 2 bases. The germline V gene encodes CDR1 MDHEN and CDR2 SYDVKM. The CDR3 covers 17 residues. The CDR3 sequence: CASSSMREGRNQETQYF. In nucleotides, the CDR3 is TGTGCCAGCAGTTCTATGCGGGAGGGGCGAAATCAAGAGACCCAGTACTTC.

The V gene is TRBV6-6, the J gene TRBJ2-7, with 10 nucleotides matching TRBD1. Germline V lookup: CDR1 MNHNY, CDR2 SVGAGI (reference sequence). V shed 5 bases, J shed 5 bases, and the junction held 3 bases outside the gene matches. This CDR3 region has 13 residues. The CDR3 DNA sequence: TGTGCCAGCAGTAAGGACAGGGGGGACGAGCAGTACTTC. This translates into CASSKDRGDEQYF.

The chain joins TRBV19 to TRBJ2-1; D possibly matches TRBD1 or TRBD2 (5 bases each). Germline-derived CDR1 and CDR2 are LNHDA and SQIVND (reference sequence). Trimming took off 3 bases at V and 0 bases at J, with 12 bases between the two ends. This CDR3 region has 16 residues. The CDR3 DNA reads TGTGCCAGTAGTATGAGCGGACAAAGCTCCTACAATGAGCAGTTCTTC. Amino acids: CASSMSGQSSYNEQFF.

V is TRBV19 and J is TRBJ2-7; possible D gene TRBD2, 6 bases. Per germline, CDR1 LNHDA and CDR2 SQIVND (reference sequence). V dropped 1 base and J dropped 0 bases, with 13 bases sitting between them. CDR3 length: 16 amino acids. The DNA for the CDR3 is TGTGCCAGTAGTATAGGACCCGGGACTCCCTCCTACGAGCAGTACTTC. Its protein is CASSIGPGTPSYEQYF.

This chain connects TRBV19 to TRBJ1-5; D is ambiguous. The CDR3 covers 13 residues. CDR1 is LNHDA, CDR2 SQIVND, per germline (reference sequence). With 3 bases removed from V and 1 base from J, the gap between germline ends came to 4 bases. CDR3 nucleotide sequence: TGTGCCAGTAGTATGTTCAGCAATCAGCCCCAGCATTTT. Encoded protein: CASSMFSNQPQHF. The whole variable domain, filled in from reference TRBV19 and TRBJ1-5, reads DGGITQSPKYLFRKEGQNVTLSCEQNLNHDAMYWYRQDPGQGLRLIYYSQIVNDFQKGDIAEGYSVSREKKESFPLTVTSAQKNPTAFYLCASSMFSNQPQHFGDGTRLSIL.

This chain uses TRBV7-2 with TRBJ2-1; no clear D. In germline, CDR1 is SGHTA, CDR2 FQGNSA. The V and J ends lost 1 base and 7 bases respectively, with 11 bases between them. The CDR3 has 14 amino acids. CDR3 in amino acids: CASSLGSPGNEQFF. The DNA of the CDR3 is TGTGCCAGCAGCTTAGGTAGCCCCGGTAATGAGCAGTTCTTC. Variable domain in full (rest from reference TRBV7-2 and TRBJ2-1): GAGVSQSPSNKVTEKGKDVELRCDPISGHTALYWYRQSLGQGLEFLIYFQGNSAPDKSGLPSDRFSAERTGGSVSTLTIQRTQQEDSAVYLCASSLGSPGNEQFFGPGTRLTVL.

CDR3 sequence reads: CATSDLTQGSTGELFF. CDR3 coding DNA: TGTGCCACCAGTGATTTAACACAGGGGAGTACCGGGGAGCTGTTTTTT. The V gene is TRBV24-1, the J gene TRBJ2-2, with TRBD1 matching over 7 bases. With V trimmed by 1 base and J by 5 bases, 6 bases remained unmatched. The length of the CDR3 is 16 residues. Germline loops: CDR1 KGHDR, CDR2 SFDVKD.

This chain joins TRBV5-1 and TRBJ2-5; D could derive from TRBD1 or TRBD2 (6 bases each). The CDR3 totals 14 residues. V lost 0 bases and J 4 bases, leaving 10 bases between the germline ends. CDR1 and CDR2 from the germline V gene are SGHRS and YFSETQ. CDR3 coding DNA: TGCGCCAGCAGCTTGGAAGGGGGGTTAGAGACCCAGTACTTC. Amino acid sequence: CASSLEGGLETQYF. Complete variable domain (other parts from reference TRBV5-1 and TRBJ2-5): KAGVTQTPRYLIKTRGQQVTLSCSPISGHRSVSWYQQTPGQGLQFLFEYFSETQRNKGNFPGRFSGRQFSNSRSEMNVSTLELGDSALYLCASSLEGGLETQYFGPGTRLLVL.

J is TRBJ2-5 and V is TRBV24-1; 9 positions agree with TRBD2. Trimming cost V 5 bases and J 4 bases; bases outside gene matches: 7. Germline-derived CDR1 and CDR2 are KGHDR and SFDVKD. This CDR3 is 15 amino acids long. The CDR3 nucleotides are TGTGCCACCAGTGCCGTAGGCGGGGGGGCAGAGACCCAGTACTTC. Translated, it gives CATSAVGGGAETQYF.

A single count supports this clone. The chain's CDR3 is CASSDPSTDTQYF. The CDR3 nucleotides read TGCGCCAGCAGTGACCCGAGCACAGATACGCAGTATTTT. The gene calls are TRBV10-1 and TRBJ2-3; D is uncertain. This CDR3 region has 13 residues. Germline CDR1 is WNHNN and CDR2 is SYGVQD (reference sequence). V gave up 3 bases and J gave up 0 bases, with 4 bases separating them.

This rearrangement joins TRBV21-1 to TRBJ1-5. TRBV21-1 is assigned pseudogene status. The CDR3 contains 15 residues. The CDR3 nucleotides are TGTGCCAGCAGCAAAGAACGGCGGAGCAATCAGCCCCAGCATTTT. Translated: CASSKERRSNQPQHF.